The clone carrying this TCR beta chain appeared a single time. Time point in this sample: after neoadjuvant nivolumab, at surgical resection. Patients were newly diagnosed with stage II-IVA oral cavity squamous cell carcinoma without prior systemic or radiation treatment. The patients had HPV-negative, locally advanced oral cavity squamous cell carcinoma. This CDR3 is 13 amino acids long. Germline lookup yields CDR1 SGHTA and CDR2 FQGNSA. Trimming left V 0 bases short and J 2 bases short, with 2 bases between. The data were taken from a study of neoadjuvant anti-PD-1 for oral cavity cancer. Study-level information: Patients without progression got a fourth dose around day 43.

Survey sequencing of tumors mostly used 4.8 ug DNA, two replicates. Profiling relied on immunoSEQ multiplex PCR, and the TCRdb table lists in-frame clones only, not all of them. The table lists about 10,000 clones, around three fifths of them singletons. The input for sequencing was tumor tissue, taken after nivolumab (anti-PD-1) treatment. This TCR was recovered from a person aged 35 to 85 with oral cavity squamous cell carcinoma. The chain carries TRBV7-2 and TRBJ2-1; D call uncertain. The CDR3 spells CASSLAAYNEQFF. The CDR3 nucleotides read TGTGCCAGCAGCTTAGCGGCCTACAATGAGCAGTTCTTC.